This record covers a single T cell receptor (beta chain). Which antigen it targets is not known. No per-base quality is available; no much larger clone lies one base away. The receptor library was made with the immunoSEQ multiplex PCR assay. A mixture of 60 forward primers for TCR Vbeta segments and 13 reverse primers for TCR Jbeta segments was used in the multiplex PCR. A multiplex PCR assay on genomic DNA amplified the CDR3 region of rearranged TCR beta genes. Amplified TCR beta libraries were sequenced as 87-base-pair reads on the Illumina HiSeq System. The authors processed their data as follows. Across the 640 or so repertoires, a later analysis counted approximately 75 million unique TCR beta chains, approximately 12 million of which were shared by at least two donors. A nearest-neighbor algorithm error-corrected the raw reads and collapsed the reads into unique sequences, merging closely related sequences to remove PCR and sequencing errors. To assign V, D and J gene segments, CDR3 sequences were aligned to IMGT reference sequences. For a sequence to be retained, at least a six-nucleotide match to both a V gene segment and a J gene segment was required. Rearrangements were called productive when the CDR3 lacked stop codons and stayed in frame with V and J; all others were non-productive. CDR3 was defined by IMGT convention, running from the second conserved V-encoded cysteine to the conserved J-encoded phenylalanine. The earlier analysis of 450 to 750 of the donors excluded any sequence lacking an unambiguous match to a single V gene segment. In an earlier analysis of 450 to 700 of the donors, V segments were called functional above 56.7% productive rearrangements and were called segregating when the between-donor standard deviation exceeded 5%. A statistical classification framework was built for diagnosing cytomegalovirus status from the catalog of TCR beta chain sequences. A later analysis assigned V and J genes by comparing TCR nucleotide sequences with IMGT/GENE-DB human TR gene sequences. The TCRdist pipeline was used in a later analysis to assign CDR3 sequences and most-parsimonious VDJ recombination scenarios. A later analysis defined each TCR beta chain by its CDR3 amino acid sequence plus V-gene family, and excluded reads lacking a unique V-gene family. As a way to deal with suspected cross-contamination and a sequencing artifact, a later analysis dropped approximately 570 nucleotide sequences that were highly shared and had low generation probability. For each public chain, a later analysis derived a clonal expansion index from normalized ranks of inferred template counts within each repertoire. Generation probabilities in a later analysis came from a VDJ recombination model fitted to out-of-frame rearrangements, and those results were checked against IGoR. In a later analysis, hypergeometric tests were used to score TCR-TCR, TCR-HLA and TCR-CMV co-occurrence, with a repertoire-size bias correction applied to TCR pairs. False discovery rates were estimated in a later analysis by permuting HLA or CMV assignments 20 times. In a later analysis, co-occurring TCRs were grouped with DBSCAN, and TCRdist sequence similarity was added when clustering was performed within HLA-allele-positive subsets. For co-occurrence clustering, repertoires with fewer than 30,000 or more than 120,000 public chains were excluded, along with roughly 5 repertoires with anomalous nucleotide sharing. TCRdb took over this immuneACCESS table, retaining in-frame rearrangements with V and J assigned. Such tables are incomplete; in checked studies, under half of the missing clones stem from an unresolved V gene, and the remainder is unexplained. The V and J calls and clone size were taken over from that table, and D and trimming were inferred from the DNA. The sample contains about 110,000 clones, over 60% of them found a single time. Roughly 1.2% of the sample belongs to the ten largest clones.

The germline V gene (reference sequence) specifies MNHEY as CDR1 and SMNVEV as CDR2. Trimming at the junction amounts to 6 bases on V and 2 bases on J, and the germline ends lie 23 bases apart. The CDR3 numbers 18 residues from cysteine through phenylalanine. Only the CDR3 portion is preserved as DNA: 54 bases, with reading frame beginning at the first base. The cohort comprised 550 to 700 healthy bone marrow donors. At the time of sampling, all cohort members were nominally healthy, though unrecorded immune exposures were likely present. The donor was CMV seronegative and was included in the group of approximately 350 seronegative cohort members. A peripheral blood sample was provided by each donor, and peripheral blood mononuclear cells were used for TCR beta sequencing. Genomic DNA extraction from the blood cell samples was performed with the Qiagen DNeasy Blood Extraction Kit. These data originate in a study of cytomegalovirus exposure and HLA in healthy donors (dated by TCRdb to 2016 to 2017). Looking at the study overall: An earlier analysis of several hundred of the donors reported 276 Gb of sequence data and 90 million to 120 million unique TCR beta sequences obtained from around 170 million T cells. An early release that covered roughly 600 HLA-typed donors contained approximately 290 gigabases of sequencing data and 85 million to 100 million unique TCR sequences. The genetic ancestry cluster associated with self-reported Caucasian donors included over 80% of the roughly 400 genotyped donors. The study was designed to test whether signatures of past pathogen exposure could be identified by cataloging public T cell receptors. Using immunosequencing, the study profiled T cell repertoires from 640 or so subjects and related those repertoires to cytomegalovirus serostatus. Besides the first cohort of more than 650 subjects, a separate validation cohort made up of 90 to 150 different subjects was used. To predict cytomegalovirus infection status, the study combined high-throughput TCR immunosequencing, statistical association of individual TCRs with disease status, and machine learning. A later analysis re-examined previously published TCR beta repertoires from 610 or so donors and added high-resolution HLA genotyping to investigate patterns of TCR occurrence. In the later analysis, no new phenotypic data were used to find candidate immune exposures; instead, reliance was placed on TCR beta sequences and their occurrence across donors. An earlier analysis of 450 to 750 of the donors used high-throughput TCR beta sequencing to judge whether each TCR beta V gene segment behaved as functional or pseudogenic. Donor age, sex, ethnicity and CMV serostatus were compiled alongside the repertoire data. A later genetic analysis took genome-wide SNP genotypes for about 55% of the roughly 670 donors and used that subset as a discovery cohort. All discovery cohort repertoires had been generated on a single sequencing platform. Class I and class II HLA loci were covered by the typing at four-digit resolution. Typing coverage differed by locus: A, B, C, DRB1 and DQB1 were typed in about 620-640 donors, DQA1 in 522, DPA1 in around 600, and DPB1 in 400 to 480. Roughly 5 DR-DQ haplotypes were treated as single units for association and clustering because of strong linkage in the cohort. Across 300 to 500 genotyped donors of the cohort, an average of about 240,000 unique TCR beta nucleotide sequences per donor were sequenced, and 15% to 20% of those sequences were non-productive.

What the research found in general, with its limitations: Immune exposure information for the cohort was limited to CMV serostatus. A cluster of highly shared sequence variants was judged likely to represent a technical artifact of the sequencing pipeline. Some IMGT-functional V segments, including TRBV6-2 and TRBV6-3, could not be told apart with the 87-base-pair reads, so those segments were excluded. Strong co-occurrence of HLA alleles, especially DR and DQ, made assigning TCR associations to individual alleles difficult. Because HLA typing was missing for some donors at each locus, association tests included only the typed subset. A further reported finding was that TCR beta sequences accurately predicted the HLA-A and HLA-B alleles for most subjects in the first cohort. Compared with equally common non-associated chains, HLA-associated TCR beta chains in a later analysis were more clonally expanded and had lower generation probabilities. Only TCR beta chains were sequenced in this cohort, and the absence of alpha or paired-chain data limited detectable features. The classifier was reported to diagnose cytomegalovirus status with high specificity and sensitivity in both the original cohort and the validation cohort. The authors suggested that the approach could potentially be extended to other disease states and immunological phenotypes. Compared with the approximately 600-donor mean, donors in an Asian-associated ancestry cluster had fewer N-insertions in productive TCRs, according to a later genetic analysis. In an earlier analysis of under 600 of the donors, most TCR beta V segments were observed in productive rearrangements about 87% or about 30% of the time, broadly matching IMGT annotations. The study gave a list of 150 to 200 TCR beta chains associated with cytomegalovirus. In a later analysis, most CMV-associated TCR beta chains were found to appear HLA-restricted, with HLA associations seemingly driven largely by CMV exposure. According to a later analysis, TCR association rates differed among HLA loci, with DRB1 alleles showing the most associated TCRs and HLA-C alleles showing the fewest. V-gene and J-gene trimming of TCR beta chains was associated with a missense DCLRE1C variant in a later genetic analysis, and the association was replicated in an independent cohort. Roughly uniform sequencing depth across donors was assumed in presence/absence analyses, although this assumption may not hold. Linkage disequilibrium might explain the correlated functional status among segregating V segments, but an unknown experimental factor could not be excluded. A few of the identified cytomegalovirus-associated TCR beta chains were confirmed in vitro to be specific for cytomegalovirus antigens. In a later analysis, around 15,000 TCR beta sequences were associated with specific HLA alleles at a false discovery rate of 0.05. Because counts were too low, some 17 rarely observed V segments, including chromosome 9 orphons, were left out of the earlier analysis of roughly 600 of the donors. Several of the top co-occurrence clusters appeared to be linked to parvovirus B19, influenza, CMV and Epstein-Barr virus, according to a later analysis. Most TCR sequences were observed very rarely across donors, whereas some public TCRs were present in many individuals.

Sequencing input: PBMCs. This clonotype originated in a woman in her 30s in good health and CMV-seronegative. Rearrangement joined TRBV27 to TRBJ2-4; TRBD1 is perhaps the D gene, given 6 matching bases. The DNA sequence follows: TGTGCCAGCAGCCATAACCTACCTTTTACAGGGTCCAAAAACATTCAGTACTTC. This is translated as CASSHNLPFTGSKNIQYF.